Following are 15 T cell receptor beta chains from one sample sequenced in a study of T cells after yellow fever vaccination. TCRdb called the 5' RACE reads again in MiXCR, with one record for every CDR3 protein. The table has fewer than 350,000 distinct CDR3 sequences, less than 4.5% seen once. Source: PBMCs, taken on the day of the yellow fever booster vaccination. The source is a man younger than 35 who received the YFV17D yellow fever vaccine.

This clonotype appeared a few times. The V gene is TRBV7-9, the J gene TRBJ1-3; D gene uncertain. The V end lost 5 bases, the J end lost 0 bases, and 14 bases lay between the germline ends. The CDR3 has 16 amino acids. Germline-derived CDR1 and CDR2 are SEHNR and FQNEAQ (reference sequence). CDR3 sequence reads: CASSTPPDRSGNTIYF. The CDR3 nucleotides read TGTGCCAGCAGCACCCCACCGGACCGCTCTGGAAACACCATATATTTT.

There are many counts of this clonotype. The chain employs TRBV7-3 and TRBJ2-1; D is undetermined. CDR1 is SGHTA and CDR2 is FQGTGA in the germline V gene. Trimming pared 4 bases from V and 8 bases from J, leaving 9 bases between. This CDR3 has 12 amino acids. In nucleotides, the CDR3 is TGTGCCAGCAGCTCCGGGTATTATGAGCAGTTCTTC. The encoded protein is CASSSGYYEQFF.

This clonotype was seen more than once but under ten times. CDR3 nucleotide sequence: TGCAGTGCCCGTCCCGACGGGGGGAGGAACGAGCAGTACTTC. It codes for CSARPDGGRNEQYF. The gene calls are TRBV20-1 and TRBJ2-7; TRBD2 agrees at 7 bases. Trimming removed 6 bases from V and 5 bases from J; junction bases left unmatched: 13. The CDR3 runs 14 residues. The V gene's germline CDR1 is DFQATT and CDR2 SNEGSKA (reference sequence).

Many counts were recorded for this clonotype. The rearrangement links TRBV4-2 to TRBJ2-1, with 8 bases matching TRBD2. V lost 1 base, J lost 0 bases, and 5 bases stayed unmatched. From germline, CDR1 is LGHNA and CDR2 YNFKEQ. The CDR3 is 17 residues long. CDR3 loop: CASSQGGLAGSYNEQFF. In DNA form, the CDR3 reads TGTGCCAGCAGCCAAGGGGGGCTAGCGGGCTCCTACAATGAGCAGTTCTTC.

This clonotype was seen many times. The chain combines TRBV7-9 with TRBJ1-5; TRBD1 matches at 10 bases. Germline trimming cut 5 bases from V and 7 bases from J; bases unmatched to any gene: 2. CDR3 size: 13 residues. The germline V gene encodes CDR1 SEHNR and CDR2 FQNEAQ (reference sequence). The CDR3, as DNA: TGTGCCAGCAGCAGGGGACAGGGGCAGCCCCAGCATTTT. Protein sequence: CASSRGQGQPQHF.

This clonotype was counted at least ten times. The rearrangement uses TRBV5-1 and TRBJ2-7; perhaps TRBD2 as D (6 bases). Trimming removed 0 bases at V and 7 bases at J, with 20 bases between. The CDR3 is 16 amino acids. Germline values: CDR1 SGHRS, CDR2 YFSETQ. CDR3 sequence (DNA): TGCGCCAGCAGCTTGGATGGCAGCCCACTGGGGAGGGAGCAGTACTTC. Protein product: CASSLDGSPLGREQYF. Looking up the rest from reference TRBV5-1 and TRBJ2-7 gives the full variable domain: KAGVTQTPRYLIKTRGQQVTLSCSPISGHRSVSWYQQTPGQGLQFLFEYFSETQRNKGNFPGRFSGRQFSNSRSEMNVSTLELGDSALYLCASSLDGSPLGREQYFGPGTRLTVT.

This clonotype was recorded at least ten times. V gene TRBV10-3 combines with J gene TRBJ1-6; possibly TRBD1 for D (6 bases). Trimming removed 3 bases at V and 10 bases at J, with 19 bases between. The CDR3 has 16 amino acids. CDR1 and CDR2 from the germline V gene are ENHRY and SYGVKD. The CDR3 loop reads CAISEYSPGAKSPLHF. For the CDR3, the DNA is TGTGCCATCAGTGAATATTCTCCAGGGGCCAAGTCACCCCTCCACTTT.

This clonotype has more than one count but fewer than ten. The chain combines TRBV27 with TRBJ1-1; perhaps TRBD1 as D (6 bases). The length of the CDR3 is 14 residues. V was trimmed by 5 bases and J by 6 bases, leaving 16 bases between them. Germline CDR1 MNHEY, CDR2 SMNVEV (reference sequence). The CDR3 DNA follows: TGTGCCAGCAGTCCTATCGACAGGACTCCTGAAGCTTTCTTT. Translation gives CASSPIDRTPEAFF.

This clonotype came up a few times. V is TRBV29-1 and J is TRBJ1-1; D may be TRBD1 (5 bases). The V gene lost 4 bases and the J gene lost 2 bases, with 8 bases spanning the gap. From germline, CDR1 is SQVTM and CDR2 ANQGSEA. CDR3 length: 12 residues. The CDR3 is CSVVDSNTEAFF. CDR3 nucleotides: TGCAGCGTTGTAGACAGTAACACTGAAGCTTTCTTT. Full variable domain (rest looked up from reference TRBV29-1 and TRBJ1-1): SAVISQKPSRDICQRGTSLTIQCQVDSQVTMMFWYRQQPGQSLTLIATANQGSEATYESGFVIDKFPISRPNLTFSTLTVSNMSPEDSSIYLCSVVDSNTEAFFGQGTRLTVV.

This clonotype has at least ten counts. The chain employs TRBV7-9 and TRBJ2-4, with D tentatively TRBD1 (5 bases). Germline CDR1 and CDR2: SEHNR and FQNEAQ (reference sequence). Trimming took off 2 bases at V and 5 bases at J, with 10 bases between the two ends. This CDR3 contains 14 residues. This CDR3 reads CASSLLTGQNIQYF. The CDR3 nucleotides read TGTGCCAGCAGCTTACTTACAGGTCAAAACATTCAGTACTTC.

This clonotype turned up a few times. The rearrangement joins TRBV12-3 or TRBV12-4 to TRBJ1-1; D not resolved. The CDR3 has 13 residues. V was clipped by 6 bases and J by 4 bases, with 12 bases between them. CDR3 nucleotide sequence: TGTGCCAGCAGGTCCGGAGCGGGCACTGAAGCTTTCTTT. This translates into CASRSGAGTEAFF.

J is TRBJ2-2 and V is TRBV5-1; D unclear. CDR3 length equals 15 residues. Per the germline V gene, CDR1 is SGHRS and CDR2 is YFSETQ. Trimming took 1 base from V and 0 from J, leaving 7 bases between them. The CDR3 DNA follows: TGCGCCAGCAGCTTGTGGGCGGCGAACACCGGGGAGCTGTTTTTT. Its translation: CASSLWAANTGELFF.

This clonotype was seen repeatedly, ten times or more. The chain couples TRBV5-1 to TRBJ2-5; D perhaps matches TRBD2 (5 bases). This CDR3 comprises 15 residues. V was shortened by 2 bases and J by 5 bases, with 16 bases between the two germline ends. Germline lookup yields CDR1 SGHRS and CDR2 YFSETQ. This CDR3 reads CASSFGSHRGETQYF. The CDR3 coding sequence is TGCGCCAGCAGCTTCGGCTCACACCGCGGGGAGACCCAGTACTTC.

This clonotype occurred many times. V is TRBV4-1 and J is TRBJ2-7; D possibly corresponds to TRBD2 (7 bases). Trimming left V 0 bases short and J 6 bases short, with 21 bases between. The CDR3 runs to 17 residues. Germline V gene data show CDR1 as MGHRA and CDR2 as YSYEKL. CDR3 bases: TGCGCCAGCAGCCAAGATTCTCACGGGGGGCCTCTTGGCGAGCAGTACTTC. Translated: CASSQDSHGGPLGEQYF.

This clonotype was seen at least ten times. The chain uses TRBV6-2 or TRBV6-3 and TRBJ1-2; unclear D gene. This CDR3 contains 16 residues. Germline V gene data show CDR1 as MNHEY and CDR2 as SVGEGT. V gave up 6 bases and J gave up 4 bases, with 21 bases separating them. CDR3 sequence: CASSHLGDRVFYGYTF. The CDR3, as DNA: TGTGCCAGCAGCCACCTAGGAGACCGTGTTTTCTATGGCTACACCTTC.